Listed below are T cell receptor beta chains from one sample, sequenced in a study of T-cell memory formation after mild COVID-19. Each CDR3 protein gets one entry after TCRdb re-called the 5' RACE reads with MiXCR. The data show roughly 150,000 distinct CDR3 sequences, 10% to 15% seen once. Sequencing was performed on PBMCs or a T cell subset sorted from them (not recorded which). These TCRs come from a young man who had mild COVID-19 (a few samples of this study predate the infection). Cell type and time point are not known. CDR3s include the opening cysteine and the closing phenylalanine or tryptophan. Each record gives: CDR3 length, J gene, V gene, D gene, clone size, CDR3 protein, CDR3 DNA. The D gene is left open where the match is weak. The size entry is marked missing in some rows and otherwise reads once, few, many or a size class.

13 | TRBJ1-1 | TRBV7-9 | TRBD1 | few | CASTGQGNTEAFF | TGTGCCAGCACAGGACAGGGGAACACTGAAGCTTTCTTT
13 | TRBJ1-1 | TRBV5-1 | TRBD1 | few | CASGEQGATEAFF | TGCGCCAGCGGGGAACAGGGGGCGACTGAAGCTTTCTTT
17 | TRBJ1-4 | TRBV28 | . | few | CASSAPGGADYNEKLFF | TGTGCCAGCAGTGCCCCCGGTGGGGCAGACTATAATGAAAAACTGTTTTTT
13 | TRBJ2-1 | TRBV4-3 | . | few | CASSQNFYNEQFF | TGCGCCAGCAGCCAAAACTTCTACAATGAGCAGTTCTTC
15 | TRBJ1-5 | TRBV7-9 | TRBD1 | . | CASSPGTGVDQPQHF | TGTGCCAGCAGCCCCGGGACAGGGGTCGATCAGCCCCAGCATTTT
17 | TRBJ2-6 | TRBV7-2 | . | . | CASSFWGQSSGANVLTF | TGTGCCAGCAGCTTCTGGGGGCAGAGCTCTGGGGCCAACGTCCTGACTTTC
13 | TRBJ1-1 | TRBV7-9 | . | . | CASSLEVVTEAFF | TGTGCCAGCAGCTTAGAGGTAGTCACTGAAGCTTTCTTT
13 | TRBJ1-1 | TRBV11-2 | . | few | CASSLVGATEAFF | TGTGCCAGCAGCTTAGTAGGGGCCACTGAAGCTTTCTTT
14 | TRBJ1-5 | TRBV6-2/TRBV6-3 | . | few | CASSYSRMGQPQHF | TGTGCCAGCAGTTACTCCCGGATGGGTCAGCCCCAGCATTTT
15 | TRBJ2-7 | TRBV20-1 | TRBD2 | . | CSARDPGRGGYEQYF | TGCAGTGCTAGAGATCCGGGTCGGGGGGGTTACGAGCAGTACTTC
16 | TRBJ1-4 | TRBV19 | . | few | CASSPAWGATNEKLFF | TGTGCCAGTAGTCCGGCGTGGGGGGCGACTAATGAAAAACTGTTTTTT
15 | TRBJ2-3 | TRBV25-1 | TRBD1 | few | CASAPGTGALDTQYF | TGTGCCAGCGCCCCCGGGACAGGGGCCTTAGATACGCAGTATTTT
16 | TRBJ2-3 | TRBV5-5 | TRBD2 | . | CASTHWFRGDTDTQYF | TGTGCCAGCACCCACTGGTTTCGGGGGGACACAGATACGCAGTATTTT
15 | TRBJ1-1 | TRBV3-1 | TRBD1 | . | CASSPRTGGDAEAFF | TGTGCCAGCAGCCCCCGTACAGGGGGCGACGCTGAAGCTTTCTTT
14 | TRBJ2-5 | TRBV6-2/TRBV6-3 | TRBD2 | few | CASSYGTSGETQYF | TGTGCCAGCAGTTACGGGACTAGCGGAGAGACCCAGTACTTC
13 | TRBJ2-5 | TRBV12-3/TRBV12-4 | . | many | CASSGQLQETQYF | TGTGCCAGCAGTGGACAACTCCAAGAGACCCAGTACTTC
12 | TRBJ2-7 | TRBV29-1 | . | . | CSAGPQRAEQYF | TGCAGCGCCGGGCCACAGAGGGCCGAGCAGTACTTC
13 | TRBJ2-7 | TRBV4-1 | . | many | CASSLDGHYEQYF | TGCGCCAGCAGCCTGGACGGACACTACGAGCAGTACTTC
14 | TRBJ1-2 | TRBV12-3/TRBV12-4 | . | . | CASRPSWRNYGYTF | TGTGCCAGCAGGCCCTCTTGGAGGAACTATGGCTACACCTTC
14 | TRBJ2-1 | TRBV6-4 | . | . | CASSGDGGYNEQFF | TGTGCCAGCAGTGGGGACGGTGGCTACAATGAGCAGTTCTTC
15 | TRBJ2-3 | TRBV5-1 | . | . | CASSLDRSFTDTQYF | TGCGCCAGCAGCTTGGACAGGAGCTTCACAGATACGCAGTATTTT
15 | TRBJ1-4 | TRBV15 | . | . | CATSREGTPGGKLFF | TGTGCCACCAGCAGAGAGGGGACCCCTGGGGGGAAACTGTTTTTT
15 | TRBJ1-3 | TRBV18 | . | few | CASSPTQTSRGTIYF | TGTGCCAGCTCACCAACCCAGACCTCCCGGGGCACCATATATTTT
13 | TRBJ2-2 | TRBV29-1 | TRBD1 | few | CSVRRQGPGELFF | TGCAGCGTTAGGAGACAGGGCCCCGGGGAGCTGTTTTTT
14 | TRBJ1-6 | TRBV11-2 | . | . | CASSLEGLRSPLHF | TGTGCCAGCAGCTTAGAGGGGTTACGTTCACCCCTCCACTTT
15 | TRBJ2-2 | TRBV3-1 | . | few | CASSQVWRVGGELFF | TGTGCCAGCAGCCAAGTTTGGAGGGTCGGCGGGGAGCTGTTTTTT
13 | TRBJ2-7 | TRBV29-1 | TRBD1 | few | CSVGTGFFYEQYF | TGCAGCGTGGGGACAGGGTTTTTCTACGAGCAGTACTTC
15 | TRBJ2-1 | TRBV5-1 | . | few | CASSTGQTSYNEQFF | TGCGCCAGCAGCACGGGCCAGACCTCCTACAATGAGCAGTTCTTC
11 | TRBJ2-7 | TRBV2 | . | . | CASQGTYEQYF | TGTGCCAGCCAGGGTACCTACGAGCAGTACTTC
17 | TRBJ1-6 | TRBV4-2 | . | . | CASSQGGRGRKGSPLHF | TGTGCCAGCAGCCAAGGCGGAAGGGGAAGGAAAGGGTCACCCCTCCACTTT
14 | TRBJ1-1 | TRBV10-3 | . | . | CAISESERGTEAFF | TGTGCCATCAGTGAGTCCGAACGGGGCACTGAAGCTTTCTTT
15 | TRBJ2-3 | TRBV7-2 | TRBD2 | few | CASRSPGLASDTQYF | TGTGCCAGCAGATCTCCGGGACTAGCCTCAGATACGCAGTATTTT
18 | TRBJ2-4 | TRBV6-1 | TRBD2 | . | CASSETPNFGRGGSIQYF | TGTGCCAGCAGTGAAACCCCAAATTTTGGGCGGGGGGGCTCCATTCAGTACTTC
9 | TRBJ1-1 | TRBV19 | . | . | CASSWEAFF | TGTGCCAGTTCGTGGGAAGCTTTCTTT
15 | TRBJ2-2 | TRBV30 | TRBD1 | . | CAWKKTGTHTGELFF | TGTGCCTGGAAAAAGACAGGGACCCACACCGGGGAGCTGTTTTTT
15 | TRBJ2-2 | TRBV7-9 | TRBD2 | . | CASSSSGGSTGELFF | TGTGCCAGCAGCTCTAGCGGGGGATCCACCGGGGAGCTGTTTTTT
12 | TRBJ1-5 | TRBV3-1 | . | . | CASSLGHQPQHF | TGTGCCAGCAGCCTAGGTCATCAGCCCCAGCATTTT
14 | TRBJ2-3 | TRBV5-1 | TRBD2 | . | CASCRGGSTDTQYF | TGCGCCAGCTGTCGGGGGGGCTCTACAGATACGCAGTATTTT
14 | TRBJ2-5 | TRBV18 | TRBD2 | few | CASSPSGGIETQYF | TGTGCCAGCTCACCGTCCGGGGGGATCGAGACCCAGTACTTC
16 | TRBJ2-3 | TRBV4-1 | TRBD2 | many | CASSQRLAGGTDTQYF | TGCGCCAGCAGCCAACGTTTAGCGGGGGGCACAGATACGCAGTATTTT
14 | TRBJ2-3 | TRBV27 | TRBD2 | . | CASRAGGSTDTQYF | TGTGCCAGCAGAGCGGGGGGGAGCACAGATACGCAGTATTTT
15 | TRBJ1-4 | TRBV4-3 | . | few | CASSPLRATNEKLFF | TGCGCCAGCAGCCCCCTCAGGGCAACTAATGAAAAACTGTTTTTT
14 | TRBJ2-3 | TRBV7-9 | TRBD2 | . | CASTLGTSRHTQYF | TGTGCCAGCACCTTGGGGACTAGCAGGCATACGCAGTATTTT
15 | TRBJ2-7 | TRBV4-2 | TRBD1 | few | CASSPGGRGHYEQYF | TGTGCCAGCAGCCCCGGGGGCAGGGGGCATTACGAGCAGTACTTC
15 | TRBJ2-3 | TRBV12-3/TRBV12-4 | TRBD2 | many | CASTLVGASGAAQYF | TGTGCCAGCACCCTGGTCGGGGCTAGCGGGGCGGCGCAGTATTTT
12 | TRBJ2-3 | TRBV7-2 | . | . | CASSPSPHTQYF | TGTGCCAGCAGCCCATCGCCTCATACGCAGTATTTT
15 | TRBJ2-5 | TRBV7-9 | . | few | CASSLLLRKGETQYF | TGTGCCAGCAGCTTACTTCTCCGGAAGGGTGAGACCCAGTACTTC
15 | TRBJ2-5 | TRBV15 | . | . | CATSSRTGGLETQYF | TGTGCCACCAGCAGTCGGACGGGCGGCCTGGAGACCCAGTACTTC
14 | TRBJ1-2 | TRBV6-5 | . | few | CASSYGGSNYGYTF | TGTGCCAGCAGTTACGGGGGATCTAACTATGGCTACACCTTC